The rows below give T cell receptor beta chains drawn from one sample of a study of cytomegalovirus exposure and HLA in healthy donors. The data were produced by immunoSEQ multiplex PCR, yet TCRdb's version contains in-frame clones alone and is incomplete. The repertoire holds about 200,000 clones, with about 72% as singletons. Sequencing was performed on PBMCs. The origin of the receptors is a male donor in good health and CMV-seronegative. CDR3s include the opening cysteine and the closing phenylalanine or tryptophan. Each record gives: J gene, clone size, V gene, D gene, CDR3 protein, CDR3 DNA. The D gene is left open where the match is weak. Size tells how often a clone was seen (once, few, many) or the class of an expanded clone, and some rows leave it out.

j_gene: TRBJ1-4; abundance: few; v_gene: TRBV7-9; d_gene: TRBD1; CDR3aa: CASSPSGDRNEKLFF; CDR3nt: TGTGCCAGCAGCCCAAGTGGGGACAGGAATGAAAAACTGTTTTTT
j_gene: TRBJ2-4; abundance: -; v_gene: TRBV5-4; d_gene: TRBD2; CDR3aa: CASSPGLAGGPIQYF; CDR3nt: TGTGCCAGCAGCCCTGGATTAGCGGGAGGGCCCATTCAGTACTTC
j_gene: TRBJ2-2; abundance: once; v_gene: TRBV29-1; d_gene: -; CDR3aa: CSVEASGRTNTGELFF; CDR3nt: TGCAGCGTTGAGGCAAGCGGACGGACGAACACCGGGGAGCTGTTTTTT
j_gene: TRBJ2-5; abundance: -; v_gene: TRBV6-5; d_gene: -; CDR3aa: CASSYRGQETQYF; CDR3nt: TGTGCCAGCAGTTACAGGGGACAAGAGACCCAGTACTTC
j_gene: TRBJ2-3; abundance: -; v_gene: TRBV6-1; d_gene: -; CDR3aa: CASGVDTQYF; CDR3nt: TGTGCCAGCGGAGTAGATACGCAGTATTTT
j_gene: TRBJ1-1; abundance: -; v_gene: TRBV11-2; d_gene: -; CDR3aa: CASNSYVQTEAFF; CDR3nt: TGTGCCAGCAATAGCTATGTTCAGACTGAAGCTTTCTTT
j_gene: TRBJ2-1; abundance: -; v_gene: TRBV7-9; d_gene: TRBD1; CDR3aa: CASSYRTGVFEQFF; CDR3nt: TGTGCCAGCAGCTACCGGACAGGGGTGTTTGAGCAGTTCTTC
j_gene: TRBJ2-2; abundance: once; v_gene: TRBV7-9; d_gene: -; CDR3aa: CASSITRGSSTGELFF; CDR3nt: TGTGCCAGCAGCATCACAAGGGGGTCGAGCACCGGGGAGCTGTTTTTT
j_gene: TRBJ2-6; abundance: -; v_gene: TRBV18; d_gene: -; CDR3aa: CASSLQGSGANVLTF; CDR3nt: TGTGCCAGCTCACTCCAGGGATCTGGGGCCAACGTCCTGACTTTC
j_gene: TRBJ2-5; abundance: -; v_gene: TRBV18; d_gene: TRBD2; CDR3aa: CASSRGTSGSPLLETQYF; CDR3nt: TGTGCCAGCTCACGAGGGACTAGCGGGAGTCCTTTGCTAGAGACCCAGTACTTC
j_gene: TRBJ1-5; abundance: -; v_gene: TRBV2; d_gene: -; CDR3aa: CASKVLDTSNQPQHF; CDR3nt: TGTGCCAGCAAGGTACTAGACACAAGCAATCAGCCCCAGCATTTT
j_gene: TRBJ2-4; abundance: -; v_gene: TRBV7-9; d_gene: TRBD1; CDR3aa: CASSSPGGSILNIQYF; CDR3nt: TGTGCCAGCAGCTCCCCAGGGGGATCGATACTGAACATTCAGTACTTC
j_gene: TRBJ2-2; abundance: -; v_gene: TRBV7-9; d_gene: -; CDR3aa: CASRRRGTGELFF; CDR3nt: TGTGCCAGCAGACGTCGGGGCACCGGGGAGCTGTTTTTT
j_gene: TRBJ2-5; abundance: -; v_gene: TRBV19; d_gene: -; CDR3aa: CASSILLQETQYF; CDR3nt: TGTGCCAGTAGTATACTTTTACAAGAGACCCAGTACTTC
j_gene: TRBJ1-2; abundance: -; v_gene: TRBV28; d_gene: TRBD1; CDR3aa: CASREDRGRNGYTF; CDR3nt: TGTGCCAGCAGGGAGGACAGGGGGCGTAATGGCTACACCTTC
j_gene: TRBJ2-7; abundance: -; v_gene: TRBV9; d_gene: TRBD2; CDR3aa: CASSVGSSGRHEQYF; CDR3nt: TGTGCCAGCAGCGTAGGGTCTAGCGGGAGGCACGAGCAGTACTTC
j_gene: TRBJ2-2; abundance: -; v_gene: TRBV19; d_gene: -; CDR3aa: CASSTRQENTGELFF; CDR3nt: TGTGCCAGTAGTACCCGACAGGAGAACACCGGGGAGCTGTTTTTT
j_gene: TRBJ2-7; abundance: once; v_gene: TRBV5-1; d_gene: -; CDR3aa: CASSVTQGYEQYF; CDR3nt: TGCGCCAGCAGCGTTACACAGGGCTACGAGCAGTACTTC
j_gene: TRBJ2-7; abundance: once; v_gene: TRBV7-9; d_gene: TRBD2; CDR3aa: CASSWGLAGTSYEQYF; CDR3nt: TGTGCCAGCAGCTGGGGACTAGCGGGGACCTCCTACGAGCAGTACTTC
j_gene: TRBJ2-7; abundance: -; v_gene: TRBV30; d_gene: -; CDR3aa: CAWTTDYEQYF; CDR3nt: TGTGCCTGGACGACAGATTACGAGCAGTACTTC
j_gene: TRBJ1-1; abundance: -; v_gene: TRBV4-1; d_gene: -; CDR3aa: CASSQEPRREAFF; CDR3nt: TGCGCCAGCAGCCAAGAACCACGGCGGGAAGCTTTCTTT
j_gene: TRBJ2-2; abundance: -; v_gene: TRBV5-1; d_gene: TRBD2; CDR3aa: CASSLALLSQRGGQRTATGELFF; CDR3nt: TGCGCCAGCAGCTTGGCCCTTTTATCCCAACGGGGGGGGCAACGGACCGCCACCGGGGAGCTGTTTTTT
j_gene: TRBJ1-6; abundance: -; v_gene: TRBV6-6; d_gene: -; CDR3aa: CASSYSTDRFSPLHF; CDR3nt: TGTGCCAGCAGTTACTCGACGGACAGATTTTCACCCCTCCACTTT
j_gene: TRBJ1-1; abundance: -; v_gene: TRBV19; d_gene: TRBD1; CDR3aa: CASSLQTGGNTEAFF; CDR3nt: TGTGCCAGTAGTCTTCAGACAGGGGGAAACACTGAAGCTTTCTTT
j_gene: TRBJ2-1; abundance: -; v_gene: TRBV7-3; d_gene: TRBD2; CDR3aa: CASSLGLAGYNEQFF; CDR3nt: TGTGCCAGCAGTTTAGGACTAGCGGGATACAATGAGCAGTTCTTC
j_gene: TRBJ2-7; abundance: -; v_gene: TRBV7-2; d_gene: -; CDR3aa: CASSSEMGPSYEQYF; CDR3nt: TGTGCCAGCAGCTCCGAAATGGGCCCCTCCTACGAGCAGTACTTC
j_gene: TRBJ2-1; abundance: -; v_gene: TRBV27; d_gene: -; CDR3aa: CASSFSLLNEQFF; CDR3nt: TGTGCCAGCAGTTTCTCTCTTCTTAATGAGCAGTTCTTC
j_gene: TRBJ1-2; abundance: -; v_gene: TRBV29-1; d_gene: -; CDR3aa: CSVDGRDYGYTF; CDR3nt: TGCAGCGTTGACGGCAGGGACTATGGCTACACCTTC
j_gene: TRBJ2-2; abundance: -; v_gene: TRBV6-1; d_gene: TRBD1; CDR3aa: CASSERGQAGELFF; CDR3nt: TGTGCCAGCAGTGAAAGGGGACAGGCCGGGGAGCTGTTTTTT
j_gene: TRBJ1-2; abundance: once; v_gene: TRBV15; d_gene: TRBD1; CDR3aa: CATSSHRGRHYGYTF; CDR3nt: TGTGCCACCAGCTCTCACAGGGGACGACACTATGGCTACACCTTC
j_gene: TRBJ2-1; abundance: -; v_gene: TRBV5-1; d_gene: TRBD1; CDR3aa: CASSGQATNEQFF; CDR3nt: TGCGCCAGCAGCGGACAGGCAACCAATGAGCAGTTCTTC
j_gene: TRBJ2-5; abundance: -; v_gene: TRBV30; d_gene: -; CDR3aa: CAWSDKQETQYF; CDR3nt: TGTGCCTGGAGTGACAAGCAAGAGACCCAGTACTTC
j_gene: TRBJ2-7; abundance: -; v_gene: TRBV7-3; d_gene: TRBD1; CDR3aa: CASSQKGTDYEQYF; CDR3nt: TGTGCCAGCAGCCAAAAGGGGACAGACTACGAGCAGTACTTC
j_gene: TRBJ1-4; abundance: -; v_gene: TRBV5-4; d_gene: TRBD1; CDR3aa: CAGKTQGVGKLFF; CDR3nt: TGTGCCGGCAAGACACAGGGGGTGGGAAAACTGTTTTTT
j_gene: TRBJ2-3; abundance: -; v_gene: TRBV2; d_gene: -; CDR3aa: CASSEQASTDTQYF; CDR3nt: TGTGCCAGCAGTGAACAGGCTAGCACAGATACGCAGTATTTT
j_gene: TRBJ2-2; abundance: -; v_gene: TRBV2; d_gene: TRBD1; CDR3aa: CASITGGVGGELFF; CDR3nt: TGTGCCAGCATTACAGGGGGAGTAGGCGGGGAGCTGTTTTTT
j_gene: TRBJ2-1; abundance: -; v_gene: TRBV2; d_gene: TRBD1; CDR3aa: CASSATGVNEQFF; CDR3nt: TGTGCCAGCAGTGCAACAGGGGTTAATGAGCAGTTCTTC
j_gene: TRBJ1-5; abundance: many; v_gene: TRBV28; d_gene: -; CDR3aa: CASSFGGKGRNQPQHF; CDR3nt: TGTGCCAGCAGTTTTGGAGGGAAGGGGCGGAATCAGCCCCAGCATTTT
j_gene: TRBJ2-3; abundance: -; v_gene: TRBV5-1; d_gene: -; CDR3aa: CASSLVRSTDTQYF; CDR3nt: TGCGCCAGCAGCTTGGTCAGGAGCACAGATACGCAGTATTTT
j_gene: TRBJ1-1; abundance: few; v_gene: TRBV9; d_gene: -; CDR3aa: CASSAIQGSGTEAFF; CDR3nt: TGTGCCAGCAGCGCCATACAGGGATCGGGAACTGAAGCTTTCTTT
j_gene: TRBJ1-2; abundance: -; v_gene: TRBV27; d_gene: -; CDR3aa: CASSLSGGFEGYTF; CDR3nt: TGTGCCAGCAGTTTATCGGGAGGGTTCGAGGGCTACACCTTC
j_gene: TRBJ1-1; abundance: -; v_gene: TRBV27; d_gene: -; CDR3aa: CASSNRRTAGSTEAFF; CDR3nt: TGTGCCAGCAGCAACCGACGTACAGCCGGGAGCACTGAAGCTTTCTTT